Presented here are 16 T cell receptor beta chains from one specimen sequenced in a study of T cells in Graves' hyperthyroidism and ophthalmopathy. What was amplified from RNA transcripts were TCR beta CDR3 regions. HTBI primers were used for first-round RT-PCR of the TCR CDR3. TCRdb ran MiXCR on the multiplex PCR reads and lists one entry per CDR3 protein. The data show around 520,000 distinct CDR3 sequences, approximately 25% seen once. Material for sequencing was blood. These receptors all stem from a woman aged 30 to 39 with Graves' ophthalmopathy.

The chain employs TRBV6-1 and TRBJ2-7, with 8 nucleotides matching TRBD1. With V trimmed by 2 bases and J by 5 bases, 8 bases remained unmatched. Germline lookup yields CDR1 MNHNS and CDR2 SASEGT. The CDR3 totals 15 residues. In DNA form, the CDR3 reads TGTGCCAGCAGTGAACCGGGCAGGGGGCATGACGAGCAGTACTTC. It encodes CASSEPGRGHDEQYF.

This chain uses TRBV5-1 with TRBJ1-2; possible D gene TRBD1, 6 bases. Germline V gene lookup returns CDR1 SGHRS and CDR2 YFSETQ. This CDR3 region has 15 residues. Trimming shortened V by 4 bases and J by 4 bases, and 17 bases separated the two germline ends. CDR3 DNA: TGCGCCAGCAGCCCAGTGGGGGGGCCCACCTATGGCTACACCTTC. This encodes CASSPVGGPTYGYTF.

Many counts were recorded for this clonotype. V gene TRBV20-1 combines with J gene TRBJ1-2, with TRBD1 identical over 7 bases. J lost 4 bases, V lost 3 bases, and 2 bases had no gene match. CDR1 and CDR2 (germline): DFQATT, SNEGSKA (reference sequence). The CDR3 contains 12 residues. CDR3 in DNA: TGCAGTGCTAGGGGACAGTTCTATGGCTACACCTTC. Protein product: CSARGQFYGYTF.

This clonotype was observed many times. DNA of the CDR3: TGTGCCAGCAGCTCCATCAGGGGAGGGTACAATCAGCCCCAGCATTTT. Its protein product is CASSSIRGGYNQPQHF. The J gene is TRBJ1-5, the V gene TRBV7-6; D is possibly TRBD1 (6 bases). Germline CDR1 SGHVS, CDR2 FNYEAQ. Between the trimmed V and J ends, which lost 4 bases and 3 bases, there was a span of 16 bases. The CDR3 is made up of 16 amino acids.

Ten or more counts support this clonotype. The CDR3 is CASRPGPTNTEAFF. CDR3 DNA: TGCGCCAGCAGGCCGGGACCGACGAACACTGAAGCTTTCTTT. This sequence joins TRBV5-1 and TRBJ1-1; D might be TRBD1 (5 bases). V dropped 5 bases and J dropped 1 base, with 12 bases sitting between them. In germline, CDR1 is SGHRS, CDR2 YFSETQ. The CDR3 is 14 amino acids.

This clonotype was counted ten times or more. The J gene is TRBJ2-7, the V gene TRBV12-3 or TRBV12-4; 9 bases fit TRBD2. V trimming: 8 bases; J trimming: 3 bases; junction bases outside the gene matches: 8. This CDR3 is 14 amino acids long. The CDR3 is CASGLTSGGYEQYF. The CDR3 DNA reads TGTGCCAGCGGCCTGACTAGCGGAGGCTACGAGCAGTACTTC.

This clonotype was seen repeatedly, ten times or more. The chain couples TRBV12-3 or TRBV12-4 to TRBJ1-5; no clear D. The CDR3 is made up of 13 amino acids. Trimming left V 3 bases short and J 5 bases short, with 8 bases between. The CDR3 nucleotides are TGTGCCAGCAGTTTTTTGGCGGATCAGCCCCAGCATTTT. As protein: CASSFLADQPQHF.

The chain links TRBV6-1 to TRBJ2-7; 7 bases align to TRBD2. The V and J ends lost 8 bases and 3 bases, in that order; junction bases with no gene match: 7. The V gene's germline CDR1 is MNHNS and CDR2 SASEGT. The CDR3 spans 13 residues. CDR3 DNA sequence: TGTGCCAGCTTCTCGGGAGGATACTACGAGCAGTACTTC. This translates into CASFSGGYYEQYF.

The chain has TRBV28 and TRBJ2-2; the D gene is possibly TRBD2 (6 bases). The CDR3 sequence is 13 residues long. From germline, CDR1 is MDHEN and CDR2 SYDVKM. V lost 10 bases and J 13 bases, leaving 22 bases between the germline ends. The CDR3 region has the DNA TGTGCCATCCCAGGGCCCGGGAGATTGTCGCTGTTTTTT. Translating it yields CAIPGPGRLSLFF.

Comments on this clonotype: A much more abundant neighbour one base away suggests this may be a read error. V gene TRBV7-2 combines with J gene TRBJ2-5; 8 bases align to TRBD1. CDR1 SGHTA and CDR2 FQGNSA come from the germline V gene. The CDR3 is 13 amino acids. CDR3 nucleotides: TGTGCCAGCAGCTTACAGGGGGCAGAGACCAAGTACTTC. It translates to CASSLQGAETKYF.

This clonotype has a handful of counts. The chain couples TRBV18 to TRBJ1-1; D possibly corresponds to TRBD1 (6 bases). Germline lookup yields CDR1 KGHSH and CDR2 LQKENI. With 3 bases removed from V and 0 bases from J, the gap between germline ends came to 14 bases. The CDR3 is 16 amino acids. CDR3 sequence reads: CASSPGGAGMNTEAFF. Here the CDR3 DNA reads TGTGCCAGCTCACCGGGGGGGGCCGGCATGAACACTGAAGCTTTCTTT.

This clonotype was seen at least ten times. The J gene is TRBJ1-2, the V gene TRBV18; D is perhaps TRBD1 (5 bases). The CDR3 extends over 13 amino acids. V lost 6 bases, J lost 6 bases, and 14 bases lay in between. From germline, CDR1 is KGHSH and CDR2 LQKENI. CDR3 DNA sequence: TGTGCCAGCTCCCGTCAGGGTCTCGATGGCTACACCTTC. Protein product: CASSRQGLDGYTF.

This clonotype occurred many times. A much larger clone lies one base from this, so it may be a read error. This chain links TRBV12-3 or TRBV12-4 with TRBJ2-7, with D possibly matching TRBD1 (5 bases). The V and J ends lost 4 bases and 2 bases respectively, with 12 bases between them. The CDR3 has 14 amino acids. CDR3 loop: CASSWQPGPYEQYF. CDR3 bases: TGTGCCAGCAGTTGGCAGCCAGGGCCCTACGAGCAGTACTTC.

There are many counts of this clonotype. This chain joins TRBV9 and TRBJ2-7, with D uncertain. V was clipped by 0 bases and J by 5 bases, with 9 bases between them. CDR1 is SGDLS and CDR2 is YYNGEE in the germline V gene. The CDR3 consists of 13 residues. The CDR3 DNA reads TGTGCCAGCAGCGTAGGGGGATCTGACGAGCAGTACTTC. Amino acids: CASSVGGSDEQYF.

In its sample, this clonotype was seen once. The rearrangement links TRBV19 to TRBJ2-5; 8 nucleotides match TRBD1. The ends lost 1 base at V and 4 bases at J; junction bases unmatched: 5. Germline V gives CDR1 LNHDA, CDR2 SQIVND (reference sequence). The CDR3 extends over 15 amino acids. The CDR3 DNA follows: TGTGCCAGTAGTATAGGACAGGGGATTAGAGAGACCCAGTACTTC. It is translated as CASSIGQGIRETQYF.

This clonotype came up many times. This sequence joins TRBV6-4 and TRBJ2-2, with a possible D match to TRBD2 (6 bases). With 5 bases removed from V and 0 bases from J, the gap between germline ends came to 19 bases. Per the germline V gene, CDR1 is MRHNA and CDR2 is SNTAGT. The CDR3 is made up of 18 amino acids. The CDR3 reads CASSRSRRGPSNTGELFF. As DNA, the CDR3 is TGTGCCAGCAGTCGGAGCAGGCGGGGCCCGTCGAACACCGGGGAGCTGTTTTTT.